This T cell receptor beta chain comes out of a study of CD8 T cells in ankylosing spondylitis. Whole-study results and caveats: A TCR beta motif made of about 8 highly homologous variants seemed typical of ankylosing spondylitis blood.

Molecular-barcoded quantitative 5'-RACE produced these TCR beta libraries. MiXCR, run by TCRdb on the 5' RACE reads, gives a single entry per CDR3 protein. The data hold 650,000 to 800,000 distinct CDR3 sequences, with roughly 19% observed a single time. Turning to this clonotype: No antigen is known for it.

Germline loops: CDR1 MRHNA, CDR2 SNTAGT. V gave up 0 bases and J gave up 6 bases, with 8 bases separating them. The CDR3 totals 13 residues. This TCR derives from a male donor with ankylosing spondylitis. The sequenced material came from blood, either unsorted or a sorted T cell fraction (not recorded which). The chain joins TRBV6-4 to TRBJ1-1, with no clear D. The CDR3 loop is CASSDSIASEAFF. In nucleotides, the CDR3 is TGTGCCAGCAGTGACTCGATAGCGTCTGAAGCTTTCTTT.